Below, 27 T cell receptor beta chains from the same sample are listed, as sequenced in a study of beta chain features in type 1 diabetes (dated by TCRdb to about 2018). The library was made by the immunoSEQ multiplex PCR assay. The entire isolated RNA was reverse transcribed using the High Capacity cDNA Reverse Transcription Kit, and thus expressed TCRB transcripts were sequenced. TCRdb stores this immuneACCESS table with in-frame sequences only. Part of the clones is absent; in the studies checked, under half of the shortfall reflects unresolved V genes, and no reason is known for the rest. This sample lists approximately 160,000 clones; more than 60% were detected once. Roughly 0.089% of the sample goes to the ten largest clones. Points the paper makes about the study in general: A moderate but significant shortening of TCRB CDR3 length was observed in type 1 diabetes patients in all four CD4+ subsets.

No antigens are known for them. Sequenced: naive CD4+ T cells from blood. According to the study, the label for this sample's cell subset or site signals: true naive CD4+ T cells. The receptor set was obtained from a man aged 30 to 45 with type 1 diabetes.

This chain's CDR3 is CSAATGPIYNEQFF. The CDR3 nucleotides are TGCAGCGCCGCAACAGGACCGATCTACAATGAGCAGTTCTTC. The rearrangement uses TRBV29-1 and TRBJ2-1; D may be TRBD1 (5 bases). CDR1 is SQVTM, CDR2 ANQGSEA, per germline. This CDR3 is built from 14 residues. Trimming cost V 7 bases and J 3 bases, with 16 bases left between them.

This sequence joins TRBV4-3 and TRBJ2-7; D is undetermined. Germline CDR1 LGHNA, CDR2 YSLEER. This CDR3 contains 15 residues. Between the trimmed V and J ends, which lost 0 bases and 4 bases, there was a span of 13 bases. The CDR3 is CASSQDLVHGYEQYF. DNA for the CDR3: TGCGCCAGCAGCCAAGATTTAGTCCACGGATACGAGCAGTACTTC.

J is TRBJ2-5 and V is TRBV29-1; 10 bases are shared with TRBD2. The CDR3 totals 14 residues. V lost 2 bases to trimming and J lost 2 bases; unmatched junction nucleotides: 2. Germline lookup yields CDR1 SQVTM and CDR2 ANQGSEA. CDR3 nucleotide sequence: TGCAGCGTTGAACTAGCGGGGGAACAAGAGACCCAGTACTTC. As protein: CSVELAGEQETQYF.

This clone occurred a few times. The J gene is TRBJ1-4, the V gene TRBV29-1; TRBD1 agrees at 8 bases. Germline V gives CDR1 SQVTM, CDR2 ANQGSEA. This CDR3 comprises 13 residues. V trimming: 6 bases; J trimming: 8 bases; junction bases outside the gene matches: 8. This chain's CDR3 is CSVADRDREKLFF. Written as DNA, the CDR3 is TGCAGCGTGGCTGACAGGGACAGGGAAAAACTGTTTTTT.

This sequence joins TRBV29-1 and TRBJ2-1; weak D call: TRBD1 (6 bases). V was pared by 4 bases and J by 5 bases, with 12 bases between. The CDR3 is 13 amino acids. CDR1 SQVTM and CDR2 ANQGSEA come from the germline V gene. CDR3 sequence reads: CSVGRTENNEQFF. Written as DNA, the CDR3 is TGCAGCGTTGGAAGGACAGAGAACAATGAGCAGTTCTTC.

The V and J genes are TRBV7-2 and TRBJ1-4; perhaps TRBD1 as D (5 bases). The germline V gene encodes CDR1 SGHTA and CDR2 FQGNSA. The CDR3 has 13 amino acids. Trimming stripped 7 bases from V and 5 bases from J, with 11 bases between. The CDR3 spells CASTGQRNEKLFF. The CDR3 DNA follows: TGTGCCAGCACGGGGCAGAGAAATGAAAAACTGTTTTTT.

The V and J genes are TRBV7-2 and TRBJ2-3; the D gene is possibly TRBD1 (6 bases). V dropped 5 bases and J dropped 0 bases, with 12 bases sitting between them. This CDR3 comprises 15 residues. Germline CDR1 and CDR2: SGHTA and FQGNSA. The CDR3 here is CASSTRTVSTDTQYF. CDR3 nucleotide sequence: TGTGCCAGCAGCACTAGGACAGTGAGCACAGATACGCAGTATTTT.

This clone appeared a single time. The rearrangement uses TRBV25-1 and TRBJ2-1; D not certain. The CDR3 runs to 13 residues. V lost 3 bases and J lost 6, with 9 bases in between. CDR1 is MGHDK and CDR2 is SYGVNS in the germline V gene. Here the CDR3 DNA reads TGTGCCAGCAGTGACCCCGGGCGCAATGAGCAGTTCTTC. Amino acid sequence: CASSDPGRNEQFF.

The V and J genes are TRBV28 and TRBJ2-7; 8 bases align to TRBD1. V lost 2 bases to trimming and J lost 4 bases; unmatched junction nucleotides: 4. The CDR3 is 14 amino acids. Germline CDR1 and CDR2: MDHEN and SYDVKM. CDR3 nucleotides: TGTGCCAGCAGTTTACAGACAGGGGTGTACGAGCAGTACTTC. Its protein product is CASSLQTGVYEQYF.

The rearrangement uses TRBV7-9 and TRBJ2-7; 9 bases match TRBD1. This CDR3 has 14 amino acids. Germline V CDR1 and CDR2: SEHNR, FQNEAQ (reference sequence). Trimming took 5 bases from V and 3 from J; bases not matched to a gene: 5. CDR3 residues: CASSPGTGYYEQYF. CDR3 in DNA: TGTGCCAGCAGCCCCGGGACAGGGTACTACGAGCAGTACTTC.

This chain links TRBV15 with TRBJ2-2; D is unclear. The V gene lost 0 bases and the J gene lost 4 bases, with 3 bases spanning the gap. The CDR3 covers 13 residues. CDR1 and CDR2 from the germline V gene are LNHNV and YYDKDF (reference sequence). The CDR3 is CATSRESTGELFF. CDR3 DNA: TGTGCCACCAGCAGAGAAAGCACCGGGGAGCTGTTTTTT.

The V gene is TRBV29-1, the J gene TRBJ1-1; D remains unclear. The CDR3 spans 11 residues. V was pared by 4 bases and J by 7 bases, with 10 bases between. Looked up from germline, CDR1 is SQVTM and CDR2 is ANQGSEA. The CDR3 bases are TGCAGCGTTGGGACCCTCGGTGAAGCTTTCTTT. Protein sequence: CSVGTLGEAFF.

J is TRBJ2-3 and V is TRBV5-6, with unresolved D. With 0 bases removed from V and 2 bases from J, the gap between germline ends came to 10 bases. CDR1 SGHDT and CDR2 YYEEEE come from the germline V gene. The CDR3 is 15 amino acids. The CDR3: CASSLDVSPTDTQYF. Written as DNA, the CDR3 is TGTGCCAGCAGCTTGGATGTATCACCCACAGATACGCAGTATTTT.

V and J are TRBV4-3 and TRBJ1-6; D not resolved. In germline, CDR1 is LGHNA, CDR2 YSLEER. The CDR3 covers 13 residues. Between the trimmed V and J ends, which lost 1 base and 8 bases, there was a span of 6 bases. The CDR3 reads CASSQAEHSPLHF. The CDR3 coding sequence is TGCGCCAGCAGCCAAGCAGAGCATTCACCCCTCCACTTT.

This chain connects TRBV9 to TRBJ2-2; 7 nucleotides align to TRBD1. J lost 6 bases, V lost 3 bases, and 5 bases had no gene match. The CDR3 is 14 amino acids. The germline V gene has CDR1 SGDLS and CDR2 YYNGEE. CDR3 loop: CASSAQGIAGELFF. The CDR3 DNA follows: TGTGCCAGCAGCGCACAGGGGATCGCCGGGGAGCTGTTTTTT.

V gene TRBV30 combines with J gene TRBJ2-6; perhaps TRBD1 as D (6 bases). Trimming removed 2 bases at V and 4 bases at J, with 15 bases between. CDR1 is GTSNPN and CDR2 is SVGIG in the germline V gene (reference sequence). CDR3 length equals 16 residues. The CDR3 spells CAWSSIPGVGANVLTF. In DNA, the CDR3 is TGTGCCTGGAGTTCCATTCCAGGGGTCGGGGCCAACGTCCTGACTTTC.

This clone was found a few times. J is TRBJ2-5 and V is TRBV5-1; D is possibly TRBD1 (5 bases). Germline assignment: CDR1 SGHRS and CDR2 YFSETQ. The germline V and J ends were trimmed by 4 bases and 5 bases, with 18 bases remaining between them. This CDR3 has 15 residues. The CDR3 region is CASSLGTGAGETQYF. In DNA form, the CDR3 reads TGCGCCAGCAGCCTGGGAACAGGCGCCGGGGAGACCCAGTACTTC. Supplemented by reference TRBV5-1 and TRBJ2-5, the full variable domain reads KAGVTQTPRYLIKTRGQQVTLSCSPISGHRSVSWYQQTPGQGLQFLFEYFSETQRNKGNFPGRFSGRQFSNSRSEMNVSTLELGDSALYLCASSLGTGAGETQYFGPGTRLLVL.

The chain has TRBV6-1 and TRBJ1-5; perhaps TRBD1 as D (5 bases). Germline V gene sequence: CDR1 MNHNS, CDR2 SASEGT. The V end lost 2 bases, the J end lost 7 bases, and 18 bases lay between the germline ends. This CDR3 has 16 amino acids. Here the CDR3 reads CASSESVGTPAQPQHF. The DNA for the CDR3 is TGTGCCAGCAGTGAATCCGTGGGGACGCCCGCCCAGCCCCAGCATTTT.

The chain is built from TRBV4-3 and TRBJ2-1, with D hard to call. The CDR3 totals 15 residues. Trimming pared 0 bases from V and 8 bases from J, leaving 14 bases between. The germline V gene encodes CDR1 LGHNA and CDR2 YSLEER. The CDR3 reads CASSQDRAGRDEQFF. The CDR3, as DNA: TGCGCCAGCAGCCAAGATAGGGCAGGACGTGATGAGCAGTTCTTC.

The rearrangement uses TRBV7-8 and TRBJ1-1; 7 bases align to TRBD1. The CDR3 extends over 14 amino acids. Looked up from germline, CDR1 is SGHVS and CDR2 is FQNEAQ. Trimming took 5 bases from V and 1 from J; bases not matched to a gene: 4. In nucleotides, the CDR3 is TGTGCCAGCAGCACGAGGACAGGGAACACTGAAGCTTTCTTT. Its translation: CASSTRTGNTEAFF.

The CDR3 region has the DNA TGTGCCAGCAGTCTGACAGGGGGCACTGAAGCTTTCTTT. It specifies CASSLTGGTEAFF. This chain connects TRBV9 to TRBJ1-1; TRBD1 aligns across 9 bases. The CDR3 loop spans 13 amino acids. J lost 4 bases, V lost 5 bases, and 3 bases had no gene match. Germline values: CDR1 SGDLS, CDR2 YYNGEE.

The chain uses TRBV25-1 and TRBJ2-5; perhaps TRBD1 as D (6 bases). The ends were cut back, 2 bases at V and 5 bases at J, with 15 bases in the middle. This CDR3 is built from 15 residues. The germline V gene has CDR1 MGHDK and CDR2 SYGVNS. The CDR3 spells CASSESPTGLETQYF. Here the CDR3 DNA reads TGTGCCAGCAGTGAAAGTCCTACAGGGCTGGAGACCCAGTACTTC.

There are a few counts of this clone. This chain uses TRBV29-1 with TRBJ2-3; TRBD1 is a possible D gene (5 bases). The germline V and J ends were trimmed by 6 bases and 0 bases, with 16 bases remaining between them. This CDR3 has 15 residues. Germline CDR1 reads SQVTM; CDR2 reads ANQGSEA. The DNA of the CDR3 is TGCAGCGTCCGACCACAGGAATCTAGCACAGATACGCAGTATTTT. It codes for CSVRPQESSTDTQYF.

The J gene is TRBJ2-5, the V gene TRBV4-3, with D perhaps matching TRBD2 (6 bases). The CDR3 sequence is 15 residues long. V dropped 4 bases and J dropped 1 base, with 13 bases sitting between them. Germline CDR1 and CDR2: LGHNA and YSLEER. The DNA for the CDR3 is TGCGCCAGCAGCCGAAACCGGGACTTCCAAGAGACCCAGTACTTC. As protein: CASSRNRDFQETQYF.

Regarding this clone: The junction does not match germline at one end; this may be a read error. The chain uses TRBV20-1 and TRBJ2-1, with unresolved D. The CDR3 sequence is 10 residues long. Germline CDR1 and CDR2: DFQATT and SNEGSKA (reference sequence). CDR3 protein: CRARNNEQFF. CDR3 DNA sequence: TGCAGAGCTAGGAACAATGAGCAGTTCTTC.

The CDR3 coding sequence is TGTGCCAGCAGCGCTACAGGGGATAGCAATCAGCCCCAGCATTTT. Encoded protein: CASSATGDSNQPQHF. The chain joins TRBV9 to TRBJ1-5; the match to TRBD1 covers 7 bases. Trimming at V came to 3 bases and at J to 0 bases, leaving 3 bases not matched to a gene. Germline-derived CDR1 and CDR2 are SGDLS and YYNGEE. The CDR3 is made up of 15 amino acids.

The rearrangement uses TRBV10-3 and TRBJ2-3; the D is unclear. The germline gives CDR1 ENHRY, CDR2 SYGVKD. The CDR3 length is 12 residues. V dropped 4 bases and J dropped 6 bases, with 8 bases sitting between them. In DNA form, the CDR3 reads TGTGCCATCAGTGGGAGCGCGGATACGCAGTATTTT. Its translation is CAISGSADTQYF.